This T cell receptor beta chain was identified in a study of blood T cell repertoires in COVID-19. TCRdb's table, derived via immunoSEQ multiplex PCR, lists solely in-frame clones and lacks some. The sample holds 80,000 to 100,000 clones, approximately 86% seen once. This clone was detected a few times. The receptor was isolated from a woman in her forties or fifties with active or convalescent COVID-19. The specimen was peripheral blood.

CDR3 in amino acids: CASSRTTGGGYGYTF. The CDR3 nucleotides are TGCGCCAGCAGCCGCACGACAGGGGGCGGCTATGGCTACACCTTC. V usage is TRBV5-1 and J usage is TRBJ1-2; the match to TRBD1 covers 10 bases. V trimming: 4 bases; J trimming: 4 bases; junction bases outside the gene matches: 7. CDR1 is SGHRS, CDR2 YFSETQ, per germline. The CDR3 sequence is 15 residues long.